This entry concerns a single T cell receptor (beta chain). This entry comes from a study of control samples from healthy donors and cancer patients. Clones were sequenced by immunoSEQ multiplex PCR, and TCRdb holds only the in-frame ones, with some missing. The profile covers 160,000 or so clones, with about 94% appearing a single time and 13% to 15% taken by the ten largest. V lost 5 bases and J lost 8; bases outside the gene matches: 8. CDR3 length: 15 amino acids. Germline lookup yields CDR1 SGHTA and CDR2 FQGNSA. This receptor was taken from a man in his sixties with colorectal cancer. Sequencing was performed on PBMCs. The gene calls are TRBV7-2 and TRBJ2-1; 11 nucleotides agree with TRBD2. In nucleotides, the CDR3 is TGTGCCAGCAGCCGCGATAGCGGGGGGGCCTATGAGCAGTTCTTC. Protein product: CASSRDSGGAYEQFF.